This TCR beta chain was captured in a study of blood T cell repertoires in COVID-19. Across the whole study: Samples taken during acute and convalescent COVID-19 were collected in the United States, Italy and Spain. PBMCs, B-cell-depleted T cells, or T cells were the source of the cDNA or gDNA that made up the material.

In the authors' methods: Nucleated cell number was recorded as an estimate derived from reference gene primer amplification. Sequenced by immunoSEQ multiplex PCR; TCRdb stores in-frame clones only, minus some. The V and J calls and clone size were taken over from that table, and D and trimming were inferred from the DNA. The table records roughly 10,000 clones, nearly 90% of them present only once. CDR1 and CDR2 (germline): MNHEY, SMNVEV (reference sequence). Trimming took 4 bases from V and 3 from J, leaving 10 bases between them. CDR3 size: 13 residues. The chain is built from TRBV27 and TRBJ2-7; D is perhaps TRBD1 (6 bases). The TCR sequence derives from a human donor in a cohort sampled during active COVID-19. Sequenced input: peripheral blood. In DNA form, the CDR3 reads TGTGCCAGCAGTTGGGACATAGACTACGAGCAGTACTTC. Its protein is CASSWDIDYEQYF.